Listed below are T cell receptor beta chains from one sample, sequenced in a study of T cell responses to AZD1222 COVID-19 vaccine. Profiled with immunoSEQ multiplex PCR; TCRdb holds only in-frame clones, not every one. The table shows 140,000 to 150,000 clones, with roughly 88% occurring only once. Sequencing was performed on peripheral blood, taken on day 0 of AZD1222 vaccination. Receptors were obtained from an adult in good health. Both conserved end residues are part of each CDR3. D genes are given only for firm matches. Only part of the rows carry a size: once, few, many, or a class if the clone is expanded.

j_call d_call v_call clone_size cdr3_aa cdr3_nt
TRBJ1-3 . TRBV6-5 . CASSYSSQGTDTIYF TGTGCCAGCAGTTACTCGAGTCAGGGAACGGACACCATATATTTT
TRBJ1-4 . TRBV13 . CASSYRVTNEKLFF TGTGCCAGCAGCTACAGGGTTACGAATGAAAAACTGTTTTTT
TRBJ1-1 . TRBV24-1 . CATSDLQGRTEAFF TGTGCCACCAGTGATTTGCAGGGTCGCACTGAAGCTTTCTTT
TRBJ2-1 TRBD1 TRBV5-1 . CASSSEGQPYNEQFF TGCGCCAGCAGCTCCGAGGGACAGCCCTACAATGAGCAGTTCTTC
TRBJ2-7 TRBD2 TRBV6-2/TRBV6-3 . CASSYGPAGFDEQYF TGTGCCAGCAGTTACGGGCCAGCGGGGTTCGACGAGCAGTACTTC
TRBJ2-1 TRBD2 TRBV6-6 . CASSWGGPDNEQFF TGTGCCAGCAGTTGGGGGGGACCCGACAATGAGCAGTTCTTC
TRBJ2-5 TRBD2 TRBV7-3 . CASSRGGKETQYF TGTGCCAGCAGCCGCGGGGGGAAAGAGACCCAGTACTTC
TRBJ1-6 . TRBV4-3 . CASSQEEGLHSPLHF TGCGCCAGCAGCCAAGAAGAGGGCCTCCATTCACCCCTCCACTTT
TRBJ2-2 TRBD1 TRBV13 . CASSLRVTGVVSGELFF TGTGCCAGCAGCTTGCGTGTGACAGGGGTGGTGAGCGGGGAGCTGTTTTTT
TRBJ2-2 . TRBV7-9 . CASRGPPRTAFTGELFF TGTGCCAGCAGAGGACCCCCGAGGACAGCATTCACCGGGGAGCTGTTTTTT
TRBJ2-2 . TRBV5-8 once CASSLGTGNLAGPNTGELFF TGTGCCAGCAGCCTGGGGACCGGCAACCTCGCTGGTCCGAACACCGGGGAGCTGTTTTTT
TRBJ2-1 TRBD1 TRBV19 . CASSGTGGSYNEQFF TGTGCCAGTAGTGGGACAGGGGGAAGCTACAATGAGCAGTTCTTC
TRBJ1-2 . TRBV19 . CASSIVDRYYGYTF TGTGCCAGTAGTATAGTGGACAGATACTATGGCTACACCTTC
TRBJ1-6 . TRBV5-4 many CASSPDARRHSPLHF TGTGCCAGCAGCCCCGACGCCCGGCGACATTCACCCCTCCACTTT
TRBJ1-5 . TRBV30 . CAWSGYSIDQPQHF TGTGCCTGGAGTGGGTACAGCATAGATCAGCCCCAGCATTTT
TRBJ1-2 . TRBV10-3 . CAISRSEGPYGYTF TGTGCCATCAGCCGGAGCGAGGGCCCCTATGGCTACACCTTC
TRBJ1-4 . TRBV5-1 . CASSFSTGQEKLFF TGCGCCAGCAGCTTTTCCACAGGGCAGGAAAAACTGTTTTTT
TRBJ2-6 . TRBV24-1 . CATSKRSGANVLTF TGTGCCACCAGTAAACGCTCTGGGGCCAACGTCCTGACTTTC
TRBJ1-3 . TRBV13 . CASSLSGWGSNRNTIYF TGTGCCAGCAGCCTCTCCGGGTGGGGGTCGAACAGAAACACCATATATTTT
TRBJ2-5 . TRBV11-2 . CASSLDWIGTSETQYF TGTGCCAGCAGCTTAGATTGGATAGGTACCTCCGAGACCCAGTACTTC
TRBJ2-1 . TRBV19 . CASSIEGGQGNKFF TGTGCCAGTAGTATAGAGGGTGGGCAGGGGAACAAGTTCTTC
TRBJ2-4 . TRBV12-5 . CASGLLGNIQYF TGTGCTAGTGGTTTGCTAGGCAACATTCAGTACTTC
TRBJ2-7 . TRBV11-2 . CASSLSRDTYEQYF TGTGCCAGCAGCCTATCCAGGGACACCTACGAGCAGTACTTC
TRBJ1-3 TRBD1 TRBV3-1/TRBV3-2 . CASSLPGQGSGNTIYF TGTGCCAGCAGCCTCCCGGGACAGGGGTCTGGAAACACCATATATTTT
TRBJ1-3 . TRBV6-5 . CASTDGEIRNTIYF TGTGCCAGCACCGACGGTGAGATACGAAACACCATATATTTT
TRBJ1-4 . TRBV18 . CASSPRSQEKLFF TGTGCCAGCTCACCACGGTCACAGGAAAAACTGTTTTTT
TRBJ2-3 . TRBV6-1 . CATRDGRNTDTQYF TGTGCCACCAGGGACGGAAGAAACACAGATACGCAGTATTTT
TRBJ2-1 . TRBV7-2 . CASSSQDYNEQFF TGTGCCAGCAGCTCGCAGGACTACAATGAGCAGTTCTTC
TRBJ1-5 . TRBV28 . CASNNQPQHF TGTGCCAGCAACAATCAGCCCCAGCATTTT
TRBJ2-7 TRBD1 TRBV9 . CASSTPGQGFHEQYF TGTGCCAGCAGCACCCCGGGACAGGGGTTTCATGAGCAGTACTTC
TRBJ1-2 . TRBV25-1 . CASSEFGRYGYTF TGTGCCAGCAGTGAATTTGGGCGGTATGGCTACACCTTC
TRBJ1-5 . TRBV3-1/TRBV3-2 . CASSQADTNQPQHF TGTGCCAGCAGCCAAGCGGATACAAATCAGCCCCAGCATTTT
TRBJ1-2 . TRBV25-1 . CASSWRQMEGYTF TGTGCCAGCAGTTGGAGACAGATGGAAGGCTACACCTTC
TRBJ1-4 . TRBV7-8 . CASSFTQGFNEKLFF TGTGCCAGCAGCTTTACACAGGGATTTAATGAAAAACTGTTTTTT
TRBJ1-4 . TRBV10-3 . CASAQDSLNEKLFF TGTGCGAGCGCCCAGGACAGCCTTAATGAAAAACTGTTTTTT
TRBJ1-5 . TRBV6-5 . CASILGGYSNQPQHF TGTGCCAGCATCCTTGGAGGCTATAGCAATCAGCCCCAGCATTTT
TRBJ1-1 . TRBV7-7 . CASSPWGRGMNTEAFF TGTGCCAGCAGCCCCTGGGGCCGCGGAATGAACACTGAAGCTTTCTTT
TRBJ2-4 . TRBV19 once CASSIPGYLAKNIQYF TGTGCCAGTAGTATACCAGGCTATCTAGCCAAAAACATTCAGTACTTC
TRBJ2-1 TRBD2 TRBV7-9 . CASSLEATSIGQFF TGTGCCAGCAGCTTAGAAGCGACTAGCATTGGGCAGTTCTTC
TRBJ2-5 TRBD2 TRBV7-2 . CASNLALAGGETQYF TGTGCCAGCAACCTTGCGCTAGCGGGGGGGGAGACCCAGTACTTC
TRBJ1-1 TRBD1 TRBV2 . CASSGTGVNTEAFF TGTGCCAGCAGTGGGACAGGGGTGAACACTGAAGCTTTCTTT
TRBJ2-6 . TRBV27 . CASSPGRWAGANVLTF TGTGCCAGCAGTCCCGGAAGGTGGGCTGGGGCCAACGTCCTGACTTTC
TRBJ1-1 TRBD1 TRBV6-5 . CASLRQGMNTEAFF TGTGCCAGCCTCAGACAGGGGATGAACACTGAAGCTTTCTTT
TRBJ1-3 . TRBV28 . CASSLGGAGNTIYF TGTGCCAGCAGTTTAGGGGGGGCTGGAAACACCATATATTTT
TRBJ2-7 . TRBV6-6 few CASRTDSSPQAEQYF TGTGCCAGCAGAACGGATAGTTCCCCGCAGGCCGAGCAGTACTTC
TRBJ1-5 . TRBV7-9 . CASSDNQGNQPQHF TGTGCCAGCAGCGATAACCAGGGGAATCAGCCCCAGCATTTT